This T cell receptor beta chain was sequenced during a study of blood T cells in healthy people across ages. General study results and limits: Among long-lived donors, naive CD4+ cells were more numerous and diversity higher than in aged donors.

The authors ran a second PCR of roughly 6 to 12 cycles using a sample-barcoded 5' primer and a J-beta primer mix. TCRdb fed the 5' RACE reads into MiXCR, producing one record per CDR3 protein. The top ten hold more than 8.5% of the sample, which has roughly 800,000 distinct CDR3 sequences, around 25% seen once. This clonotype turned up a few times. Its matching antigen is unknown. The same data also went into a second study, on T cells of mothers and their children.

The source is a boy younger than 18 in good health. The material sequenced was blood.

The CDR3 reads CASSWRRTVNSNQPQHF. CDR3 bases: TGTGCCAGCAGTTGGAGAAGGACAGTCAATAGCAATCAGCCCCAGCATTTT. The gene calls are TRBV27 and TRBJ1-5; D is possibly TRBD1 (6 bases). Deletions cut 4 bases from V and 0 bases from J, with 16 bases between. This CDR3 is 17 amino acids long. The germline CDR1 and CDR2 sequences are MNHEY and SMNVEV (reference sequence).